Below are 16 T cell receptor beta chains sequenced from a single sample in a study of regulatory T cells in long-lasting Graves disease. Library construction for TCR beta used iRepertoire HTBI primers and Arm-PCR of CDR3 regions. TCRdb recomputed calls from the multiplex PCR reads with MiXCR, one row per CDR3 protein. The table records hundreds of thousands of distinct CDR3 sequences, about a sixth of them present only once. The time point here: newly diagnosed GD, antithyroid drugs for less than 3 months. PBMC RNA served as the TCR library source. These data were also reused for a study on T cells in Graves' hyperthyroidism and ophthalmopathy.

Source: peripheral blood mononuclear cells (PBMCs), taken at new diagnosis, from a patient treated with antithyroid drugs. Every receptor here comes from a woman aged 25 to 39 with Graves disease.

This clonotype was counted between two and nine times. The chain recombines TRBV6-2 or TRBV6-3 with TRBJ1-2; D perhaps matches TRBD1 (5 bases). Germline V gene sequence: CDR1 MNHEY, CDR2 SVGEGT. The V gene lost 2 bases and the J gene lost 6 bases, with 13 bases spanning the gap. This CDR3 is built from 14 residues. The CDR3 region is CASSYVGTVDGYTF. CDR3 DNA: TGTGCCAGCAGTTACGTTGGGACGGTGGATGGCTACACCTTC.

This clonotype was seen repeatedly, ten times or more. This chain uses TRBV28 with TRBJ2-7; a weak D match, TRBD2 (5 bases). The V gene lost 4 bases and the J gene lost 2 bases, with 9 bases spanning the gap. CDR3 length: 13 amino acids. Germline V gene data show CDR1 as MDHEN and CDR2 as SYDVKM. The CDR3 region is CASSSSGPYEQYF. CDR3 sequence (DNA): TGTGCCAGCAGTTCCAGCGGACCCTACGAGCAGTACTTC.

This clonotype was seen many times. The gene calls are TRBV20-1 and TRBJ1-1; tentative D call: TRBD1 (6 bases). Deletions cut 3 bases from V and 7 bases from J, with 18 bases between. The CDR3 loop spans 14 amino acids. Germline CDR1 DFQATT, CDR2 SNEGSKA (reference sequence). The CDR3 sequence is CSARTGVQTGEAFF. For the CDR3, the DNA is TGCAGTGCTAGGACAGGAGTACAAACCGGTGAAGCTTTCTTT.

This clonotype was seen a handful of times. The gene calls are TRBV2 and TRBJ2-7, with unresolved D. With 3 bases removed from V and 6 bases from J, the gap between germline ends came to 9 bases. Germline-derived CDR1 and CDR2 are SNHLY and FYNNEI. The CDR3 has 12 amino acids. The CDR3 bases are TGTGCCAGCAGTGACGGTGGTTTCGAGCAGTACTTC. It specifies CASSDGGFEQYF.

Ten or more counts support this clonotype. V gene TRBV4-1 combines with J gene TRBJ1-2; no clear D. The CDR3 covers 13 residues. V was pared by 0 bases and J by 7 bases, with 9 bases between. CDR1 and CDR2 from the germline V gene are MGHRA and YSYEKL. CDR3 coding DNA: TGCGCCAGCAGCCAAGATGTTGTAGGTGGCTACACCTTC. It yields the protein CASSQDVVGGYTF.

In its sample, this clonotype was seen a few times. The CDR3 here is CASSSRITGTGNQPQHF. Written as DNA, the CDR3 is TGTGCCAGCAGCTCGCGGATCACTGGGACGGGGAATCAGCCCCAGCATTTT. This chain links TRBV6-1 with TRBJ1-5, with TRBD1 as a possible D gene (5 bases). V was cut by 6 bases and J by 4 bases, with 22 bases left in between. The length of the CDR3 is 17 residues. The V gene's germline CDR1 is MNHNS and CDR2 SASEGT.

At least ten counts were recorded for this clonotype. CDR3 in DNA: TGTGCCAGCAGTGATCGTGGTTTTGGCAATCAGCCCCAGCATTTT. It is translated as CASSDRGFGNQPQHF. The gene calls are TRBV2 and TRBJ1-5; D gene uncertain. There are 15 residues in the CDR3. Per germline, CDR1 SNHLY and CDR2 FYNNEI. Trimming left V 3 bases short and J 2 bases short, with 11 bases between.

This clonotype was recorded a few times. The rearrangement links TRBV10-3 to TRBJ2-6, with TRBD1 identical over 9 bases. CDR3 length equals 18 residues. The J segment lost 0 bases and the V segment lost 6 bases, leaving 9 bases of the junction unmatched. Germline lookup yields CDR1 ENHRY and CDR2 SYGVKD. This CDR3 reads CAISRVGQGNSGANVLTF. In nucleotides, the CDR3 is TGTGCCATCAGCCGGGTGGGACAGGGCAACTCTGGGGCCAACGTCCTGACTTTC.

This clonotype was observed a handful of times. A read error may explain this, as a much larger clone is one base away. V and J are TRBV11-2 and TRBJ2-7, with 9 nucleotides matching TRBD1. CDR1 and CDR2 (germline): SGHAT, FQNNGV. The CDR3 runs 16 residues. V trimming: 5 bases; J trimming: 7 bases; junction bases outside the gene matches: 15. The CDR3 sequence: CASSPNAGTGTGEQYF. The CDR3 DNA reads as TGTGCCAGCAGCCCAAATGCCGGGACAGGGACGGGTGAGCAGTACTTC.

The sample holds many counts of this clonotype. The chain joins TRBV3-1 to TRBJ1-5; D possibly corresponds to TRBD1 (5 bases). Germline lookup yields CDR1 LGHDT and CDR2 YNNKEL (reference sequence). V was trimmed by 3 bases and J by 2 bases, leaving 11 bases between them. The CDR3 extends over 15 amino acids. In DNA form, the CDR3 reads TGTGCCAGCAGCCAGGGGGGAGGTGGCAATCAGCCCCAGCATTTT. Amino acid sequence: CASSQGGGGNQPQHF.

This clonotype was observed many times. This sequence joins TRBV25-1 and TRBJ2-7; 8 nucleotides match TRBD2. The ends lost 6 bases at V and 5 bases at J; junction bases unmatched: 6. This CDR3 has 13 residues. Germline V gives CDR1 MGHDK, CDR2 SYGVNS. CDR3 residues: CASSPGLVDEQYF. The CDR3 bases are TGTGCCAGCAGCCCGGGACTAGTTGACGAGCAGTACTTC.

Remarks on this clonotype: A much larger clone differs by one base, so this may be a read error. V gene TRBV20-1 combines with J gene TRBJ1-1; D is unresolved. This CDR3 spans 12 amino acids. From germline, CDR1 is DFQATT and CDR2 SNEGSKA (reference sequence). CDR3 nucleotides: TGCAGTGCTAGTCCCCGGGGTACTGAAGTTTTCTTT. This sequence encodes CSASPRGTEVFF.

This clonotype has a count of ten or more. V gene TRBV28 combines with J gene TRBJ2-5; D possibly corresponds to TRBD2 (5 bases). Germline lookup yields CDR1 MDHEN and CDR2 SYDVKM. The V end was cut by 2 bases, the J end by 5 bases, with 12 bases between. This CDR3 contains 14 residues. CDR3 sequence: CASSLNSPGETQYF. The DNA of the CDR3 is TGTGCCAGCAGTTTAAATTCCCCGGGGGAGACCCAGTACTTC.

This clonotype turned up a few times. This may be a read error: a much more frequent sequence differs by one nucleotide. The chain couples TRBV28 to TRBJ1-1; 8 bases match TRBD1. The CDR3 has 15 amino acids. Looked up from germline, CDR1 is MDHEN and CDR2 is SYDVKM. The CDR3 coding sequence is TGTGCCAGCAGTCGTAGGACAGGGCCGAACACTGGAGCTTTCTTT. Translating gives CASSRRTGPNTGAFF.

This clonotype was observed many times. The chain carries TRBV7-3 and TRBJ2-7; tentatively, D is TRBD2 (6 bases). This CDR3 spans 16 amino acids. Trimming shortened V by 5 bases and J by 2 bases, and 19 bases separated the two germline ends. Per the germline V gene, CDR1 is SGHTA and CDR2 is FQGTGA. Here the CDR3 DNA reads TGTGCCAGCAGCCCTTCGGGTAAGGTAGCGGCCTACGAGCAGTACTTC. Its protein is CASSPSGKVAAYEQYF.

This clonotype was seen repeatedly, ten times or more. The chain recombines TRBV20-1 with TRBJ2-7; 11 nucleotides line up with TRBD2. Germline-derived CDR1 and CDR2 are DFQATT and SNEGSKA (reference sequence). This CDR3 region has 14 residues. Trimming took 3 bases from V and 4 from J; bases not matched to a gene: 5. The CDR3 loop is CSAREASGRYEQYF. CDR3 DNA sequence: TGCAGTGCTAGGGAGGCTAGCGGGAGGTACGAGCAGTACTTC.